This TCR beta chain was observed in a study of shared clonotypes between healthy human individuals. Naive CD8 cells lacked CD45RO, underwent positive selection for CCR7 and left out terminally differentiated effector memory CD45RA+ cells. Every contributor of samples was a Caucasian grown-up residing in Nashville, Tennessee. General study results and limits: Sharing of clonotypes among donors was expected to vary with sequencing depth.

Worth noting for this clone: The target antigen is unknown.

Original processing notes: ImmunoSEQ only sent back junction sequences with no quality scores, so filtering was done differently. Clones were sequenced by immunoSEQ multiplex PCR, and TCRdb holds only the in-frame ones, with some missing. V, J and clone size are taken as reported in that table, and D and trimming were inferred from the DNA itself. The sample holds millions of clones; approximately 94% are singletons and the top ten take 0.9% to 1.3%. Specimen: naive CD8+ T cells sorted from blood. The clonotype comes from a man younger than 30 in good health.

This CDR3 is CASSFVEGEENTEAFF. The CDR3 nucleotides are TGTGCCAGCAGTTTTGTAGAGGGGGAAGAGAACACTGAAGCTTTCTTT. The chain has TRBV28 and TRBJ1-1, with a weak D call TRBD1 (6 bases). The CDR3 has 16 residues. Per germline, CDR1 MDHEN and CDR2 SYDVKM. V was clipped by 3 bases and J by 1 base, with 15 bases between them.